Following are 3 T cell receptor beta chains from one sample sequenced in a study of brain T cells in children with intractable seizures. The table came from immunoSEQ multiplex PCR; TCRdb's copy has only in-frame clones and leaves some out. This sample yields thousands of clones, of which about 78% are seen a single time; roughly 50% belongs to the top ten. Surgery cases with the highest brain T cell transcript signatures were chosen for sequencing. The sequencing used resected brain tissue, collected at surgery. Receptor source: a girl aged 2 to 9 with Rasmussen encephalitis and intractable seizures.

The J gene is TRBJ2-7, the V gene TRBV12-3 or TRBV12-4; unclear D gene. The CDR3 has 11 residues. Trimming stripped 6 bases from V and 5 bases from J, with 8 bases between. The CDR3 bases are TGTGCCAGCAGACTGGGCCACGAGCAGTACTTC. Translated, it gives CASRLGHEQYF.

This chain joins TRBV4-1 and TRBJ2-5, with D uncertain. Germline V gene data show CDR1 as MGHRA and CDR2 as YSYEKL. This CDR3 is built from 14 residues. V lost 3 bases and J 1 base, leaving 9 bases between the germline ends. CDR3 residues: CASSHTDLQETQYF. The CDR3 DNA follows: TGCGCCAGCAGCCATACGGATCTCCAAGAGACCCAGTACTTC.

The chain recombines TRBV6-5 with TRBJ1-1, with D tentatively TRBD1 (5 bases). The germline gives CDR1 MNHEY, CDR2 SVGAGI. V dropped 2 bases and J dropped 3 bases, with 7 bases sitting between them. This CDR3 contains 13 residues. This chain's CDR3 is CASSYEGHTEAFF. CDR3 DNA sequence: TGTGCCAGCAGTTACGAGGGGCACACTGAAGCTTTCTTT.